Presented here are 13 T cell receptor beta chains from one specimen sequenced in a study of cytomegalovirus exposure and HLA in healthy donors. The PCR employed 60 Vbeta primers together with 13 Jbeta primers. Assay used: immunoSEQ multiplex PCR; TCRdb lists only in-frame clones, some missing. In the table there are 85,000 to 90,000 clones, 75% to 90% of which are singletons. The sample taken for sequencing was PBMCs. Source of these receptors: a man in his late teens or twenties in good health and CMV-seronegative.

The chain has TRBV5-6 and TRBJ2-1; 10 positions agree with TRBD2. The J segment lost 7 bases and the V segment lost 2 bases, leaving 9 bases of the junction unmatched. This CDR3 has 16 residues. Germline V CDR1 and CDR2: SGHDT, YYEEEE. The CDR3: CASSLRTSGTLNEQFF. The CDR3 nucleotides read TGTGCCAGCAGCTTAAGGACTAGCGGAACTTTAAATGAGCAGTTCTTC. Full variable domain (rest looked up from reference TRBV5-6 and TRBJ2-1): DAGVTQSPTHLIKTRGQQVTLRCSPKSGHDTVSWYQQALGQGPQFIFQYYEEEERQRGNFPDRFSGHQFPNYSSELNVNALLLGDSALYLCASSLRTSGTLNEQFFGPGTRLTVL.

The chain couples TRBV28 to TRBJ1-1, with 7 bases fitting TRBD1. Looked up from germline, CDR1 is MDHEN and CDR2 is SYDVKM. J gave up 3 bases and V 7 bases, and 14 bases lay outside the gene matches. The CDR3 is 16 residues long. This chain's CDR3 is CASKSPQGQGDTEAFF. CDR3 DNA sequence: TGTGCCAGCAAATCCCCGCAGGGGCAGGGGGACACTGAAGCTTTCTTT.

The CDR3, as DNA: TGTGCCAGTAGTATTTCAAGCGGCACTAGCGGGAGGTCGAAGACCCAGTACTTC. Protein: CASSISSGTSGRSKTQYF. This rearrangement joins TRBV19 to TRBJ2-5; 12 positions agree with TRBD2. CDR1 and CDR2 (germline): LNHDA, SQIVND (reference sequence). V lost 3 bases, J lost 6 bases, and 14 bases stayed unmatched. This CDR3 has 18 amino acids.

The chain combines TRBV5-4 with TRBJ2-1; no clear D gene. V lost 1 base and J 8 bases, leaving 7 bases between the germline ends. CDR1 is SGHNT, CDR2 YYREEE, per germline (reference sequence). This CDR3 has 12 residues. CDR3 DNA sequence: TGTGCCAGCAGCTTGAATCCTTATGAGCAGTTCTTC. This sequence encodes CASSLNPYEQFF.

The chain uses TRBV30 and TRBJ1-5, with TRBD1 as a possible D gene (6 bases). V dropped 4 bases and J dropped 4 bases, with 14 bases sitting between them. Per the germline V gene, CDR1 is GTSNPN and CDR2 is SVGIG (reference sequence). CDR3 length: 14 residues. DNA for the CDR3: TGTGCCTGGAATCTCGGGACACCAAATCAGCCCCAGCATTTT. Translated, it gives CAWNLGTPNQPQHF.

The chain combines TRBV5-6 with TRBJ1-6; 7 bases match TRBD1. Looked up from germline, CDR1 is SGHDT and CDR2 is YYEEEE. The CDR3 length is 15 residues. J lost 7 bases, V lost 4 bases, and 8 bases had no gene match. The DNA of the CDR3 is TGTGCCAGCAGCCCCTGGGGACAGTCGAATTCACCCCTCCACTTT. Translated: CASSPWGQSNSPLHF.

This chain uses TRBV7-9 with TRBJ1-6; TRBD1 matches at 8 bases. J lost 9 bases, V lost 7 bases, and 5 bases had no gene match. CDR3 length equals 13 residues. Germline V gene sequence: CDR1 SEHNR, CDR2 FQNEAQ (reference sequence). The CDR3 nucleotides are TGTGCCAGCACCGACAGGGGAGGTTCACCCCTCCACTTT. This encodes CASTDRGGSPLHF. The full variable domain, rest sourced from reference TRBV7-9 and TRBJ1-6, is DTGVSQNPRHKITKRGQNVTFRCDPISEHNRLYWYRQTLGQGPEFLTYFQNEAQLEKSRLLSDRFSAERPKGSFSTLEIQRTEQGDSAMYLCASTDRGGSPLHFGNGTRLTVT.

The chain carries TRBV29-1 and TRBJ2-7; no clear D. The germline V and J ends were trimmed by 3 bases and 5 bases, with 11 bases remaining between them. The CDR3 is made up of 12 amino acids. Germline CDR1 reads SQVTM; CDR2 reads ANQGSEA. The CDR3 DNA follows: TGCAGCGTTGAGGTCGAGGCGAACGAGCAGTACTTC. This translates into CSVEVEANEQYF.

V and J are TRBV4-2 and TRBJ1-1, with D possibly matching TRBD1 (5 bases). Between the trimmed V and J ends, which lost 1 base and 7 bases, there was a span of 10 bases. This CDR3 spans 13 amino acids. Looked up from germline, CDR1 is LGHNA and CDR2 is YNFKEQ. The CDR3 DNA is TGTGCCAGCAGCCAAGGGACATCAATTGAAGCTTTCTTT. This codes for CASSQGTSIEAFF.

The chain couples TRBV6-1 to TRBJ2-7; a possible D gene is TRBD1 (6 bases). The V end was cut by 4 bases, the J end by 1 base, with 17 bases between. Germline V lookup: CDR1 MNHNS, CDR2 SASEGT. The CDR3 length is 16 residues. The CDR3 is CASSAGQPSRSYEQYF. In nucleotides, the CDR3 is TGTGCCAGCAGTGCCGGACAGCCGAGTCGGTCCTACGAGCAGTACTTC.

CDR3 nucleotide sequence: TGTGCCAGCAGTTACTCGCGTTCCGGGGCCAACGTCCTGACTTTC. As protein: CASSYSRSGANVLTF. This chain joins TRBV6-6 and TRBJ2-6; no clear D gene. From germline, CDR1 is MNHNY and CDR2 SVGAGI (reference sequence). The CDR3 is 15 amino acids. V was cut by 0 bases and J by 4 bases, with 7 bases left in between.

The CDR3, as DNA: TGTGCCAGCAGCTCAACCCCCCCGGCTAGCGGGAAGGCAAATGAGCAGTTCTTC. Protein product: CASSSTPPASGKANEQFF. The chain couples TRBV7-3 to TRBJ2-1, with 9 bases that match TRBD2. The CDR3 extends over 18 amino acids. Germline-derived CDR1 and CDR2 are SGHTA and FQGTGA. After removal of 4 bases from V and 7 bases from J, the junction contained 17 bases not matched to a gene.

This CDR3 is CASSLTLGLAGGGSNEQFF. The CDR3 DNA reads TGTGCCAGCAGCTTAACCCTCGGACTAGCGGGAGGAGGCTCGAATGAGCAGTTCTTC. The chain combines TRBV7-2 with TRBJ2-1, with 14 bases aligning to TRBD2. The length of the CDR3 is 19 residues. Germline CDR1 is SGHTA and CDR2 is FQGNSA. Trimming cost V 2 bases and J 7 bases; bases outside gene matches: 13.